What follows are 26 T cell receptor beta chains derived from one specimen sequenced in a study of T cell changes during pregnancy in multiple sclerosis. Repertoires were generated with immunoSEQ multiplex PCR, while TCRdb's copy carries only in-frame clones and drops some. The table shows 65,000 to 85,000 clones, with about 93% occurring only once. Sequencing was performed on CD4+ T cells from peripheral blood mononuclear cells, taken after pregnancy. The receptors shown here come from a female donor with multiple sclerosis, enrolled in a pregnancy study.

As regards this clone: The junction does not match germline at one end; this may be a read error. V and J are TRBV5-1 and TRBJ2-7; 11 nucleotides line up with TRBD1. Looked up from germline, CDR1 is SGHRS and CDR2 is YFSETQ. The CDR3 spans 14 residues. CDR3 protein: CTSGRDRGFDEQYF. CDR3 nucleotide sequence: TGCACCAGCGGCCGGGACAGGGGGTTTGACGAGCAGTACTTC.

CDR3 in DNA: TGTGCCAGCTCACCTGTAGCGGGGTCCAACACCGGGGAGCTGTTTTTT. This sequence encodes CASSPVAGSNTGELFF. The rearrangement joins TRBV18 to TRBJ2-2; 8 positions agree with TRBD2. The CDR3 is 16 residues long. Germline V CDR1 and CDR2: KGHSH, LQKENI. Trimming removed 3 bases from V and 2 bases from J; junction bases left unmatched: 5.

The rearrangement links TRBV6-6 to TRBJ2-3, with 7 bases identical to TRBD2. This CDR3 contains 15 residues. V dropped 7 bases and J dropped 0; count of bases not matched to a gene: 7. Germline lookup yields CDR1 MNHNY and CDR2 SVGAGI (reference sequence). The CDR3 sequence: CASTISGASTDTQYF. The CDR3 DNA is TGTGCCAGCACAATCAGCGGGGCTAGCACAGATACGCAGTATTTT.

Concerning this clone: Other DNA sequences from this sample encode an identical CDR3 as well. This chain joins TRBV7-3 and TRBJ2-1; TRBD1 is a possible D gene (6 bases). Germline V gene lookup returns CDR1 SGHTA and CDR2 FQGTGA. With 5 bases removed from V and 0 bases from J, the gap between germline ends came to 11 bases. The CDR3 spans 15 residues. The CDR3 spells CASSLIGGSYNEQFF. CDR3 nucleotides: TGTGCCAGCAGCCTCATAGGGGGCTCCTACAATGAGCAGTTCTTC.

This chain connects TRBV4-2 to TRBJ2-7; a possible D gene is TRBD1 (5 bases). The CDR3 loop spans 14 amino acids. V was clipped by 7 bases and J by 5 bases, with 18 bases between them. Germline CDR1 is LGHNA and CDR2 is YNFKEQ. CDR3 sequence reads: CASTAQEGYDEQYF. As DNA, the CDR3 is TGTGCCAGCACCGCACAGGAAGGGTACGACGAGCAGTACTTC.

The gene calls are TRBV25-1 and TRBJ1-5; no clear D gene. Per germline, CDR1 MGHDK and CDR2 SYGVNS. The V end was cut by 0 bases, the J end by 4 bases, with 7 bases between. The CDR3 sequence is 14 residues long. CDR3 nucleotides: TGTGCCAGCAGTGAATATGAGTGGAATCAGCCCCAGCATTTT. Residues: CASSEYEWNQPQHF. The full variable domain, in which reference TRBV25-1 and TRBJ1-5 provide the parts outside the CDR3, is EADIYQTPRYLVIGTGKKITLECSQTMGHDKMYWYQQDPGMELHLIHYSYGVNSTEKGDLSSESTVSRIRTEHFPLTLESARPSHTSQYLCASSEYEWNQPQHFGDGTRLSIL.

The rearrangement links TRBV30 to TRBJ2-1; tentatively, D is TRBD2 (6 bases). The CDR3 consists of 14 residues. The V and J ends lost 4 bases and 0 bases respectively, with 10 bases between them. Germline CDR1 GTSNPN, CDR2 SVGIG (reference sequence). The CDR3 protein is CAWIHGSSYNEQFF. As DNA, the CDR3 is TGTGCCTGGATTCACGGGAGCTCCTACAATGAGCAGTTCTTC.

The rearrangement uses TRBV6-6 and TRBJ1-5, with D hard to call. Per germline, CDR1 MNHNY and CDR2 SVGAGI (reference sequence). The CDR3 contains 14 residues. V shed 5 bases and J shed 1 base, with 9 bases lying between them. CDR3 sequence (DNA): TGTGCCAGCAGTCTGGGAGAGAGCAATCAGCCCCAGCATTTT. It specifies CASSLGESNQPQHF.

This clone was observed a single time. The chain has TRBV28 and TRBJ1-4; D may be TRBD1 (5 bases). Looked up from germline, CDR1 is MDHEN and CDR2 is SYDVKM. The CDR3 totals 14 residues. V lost 3 bases to trimming and J lost 7 bases, with 12 bases between them. The CDR3 DNA sequence: TGTGCCAGCAGTTTGGCAGGGCGCAGTGAAAAACTGTTTTTT. Translated, it gives CASSLAGRSEKLFF. Based on the CDR3 plus reference TRBV28 and TRBJ1-4, the full variable domain is DVKVTQSSRYLVKRTGEKVFLECVQDMDHENMFWYRQDPGLGLRLIYFSYDVKMKEKGDIPEGYSVSREKKERFSLILESASTNQTSMYLCASSLAGRSEKLFFGSGTQLSVL.

The chain has TRBV7-9 and TRBJ2-7; D is unresolved. Germline CDR1 SEHNR, CDR2 FQNEAQ (reference sequence). V shed 3 bases and J shed 0 bases, with 6 bases lying between them. This CDR3 has 13 amino acids. CDR3 sequence (DNA): TGTGCCAGCAGCTTTACCAGCTCCTACGAGCAGTACTTC. It translates to CASSFTSSYEQYF.

This sequence joins TRBV19 and TRBJ1-1, with D unresolved. Trimming cost V 6 bases and J 11 bases, with 16 bases left between them. CDR1 LNHDA and CDR2 SQIVND come from the germline V gene (reference sequence). The CDR3 is 12 residues long. CDR3 DNA: TGTGCCAGTAGAATGACGGGCACTAGGGCTTTCTTT. It is translated as CASRMTGTRAFF.

This clone was recorded once. The V call is TRBV12-5, the J call TRBJ2-1; 8 nucleotides agree with TRBD1. Germline CDR1 and CDR2: LGHNT and FRNRAP. This CDR3 is 13 amino acids long. J lost 9 bases, V lost 11 bases, and 12 bases had no gene match. CDR3 in amino acids: CASADRTGTEQFF. DNA for the CDR3: TGTGCTTCCGCAGATCGGACAGGGACTGAGCAGTTCTTC.

This chain connects TRBV9 to TRBJ2-7; a possible D gene is TRBD2 (6 bases). The CDR3 length is 14 residues. V shed 3 bases and J shed 0 bases, with 10 bases lying between them. Germline V CDR1 and CDR2: SGDLS, YYNGEE. CDR3 region: CASSAGLFSYEQYF. In DNA, the CDR3 is TGTGCCAGCAGCGCGGGACTTTTCTCCTACGAGCAGTACTTC.

This clone came up once. The chain carries TRBV5-6 and TRBJ2-1, with 8 nucleotides matching TRBD1. CDR1 is SGHDT, CDR2 YYEEEE, per germline. The CDR3 covers 15 residues. Trimming removed 3 bases from V and 7 bases from J; junction bases left unmatched: 9. As DNA, the CDR3 is TGTGCCAGCAGCTCCACAGGGGGACCGGGGAATGAGCAGTTCTTC. This translates into CASSSTGGPGNEQFF. The variable domain in full, with the rest retrieved from reference TRBV5-6 and TRBJ2-1, is DAGVTQSPTHLIKTRGQQVTLRCSPKSGHDTVSWYQQALGQGPQFIFQYYEEEERQRGNFPDRFSGHQFPNYSSELNVNALLLGDSALYLCASSSTGGPGNEQFFGPGTRLTVL.

V is TRBV9 and J is TRBJ1-5; D unresolved. V was pared by 0 bases and J by 5 bases, with 9 bases between. Germline CDR1 and CDR2: SGDLS and YYNGEE. CDR3 length: 14 amino acids. The CDR3 DNA sequence: TGTGCCAGCAGCGTAGCTGAGGGTGATCAGCCCCAGCATTTT. Translating gives CASSVAEGDQPQHF.

The rearrangement joins TRBV7-9 to TRBJ2-7; 11 nucleotides match TRBD2. V lost 6 bases, J lost 2 bases, and 3 bases stayed unmatched. Germline-derived CDR1 and CDR2 are SEHNR and FQNEAQ (reference sequence). This CDR3 has 14 amino acids. The CDR3 loop reads CASRHSGGAYEQYF. The CDR3 nucleotides are TGTGCCAGCAGACATAGCGGGGGGGCCTACGAGCAGTACTTC.

For the CDR3, the DNA is TGTGCCAGCAGCTACACAGGGAGTGAGCAGTTCTTC. Its protein product is CASSYTGSEQFF. The rearrangement links TRBV7-6 to TRBJ2-1, with D perhaps matching TRBD1 (6 bases). V shed 4 bases and J shed 9 bases, with 10 bases lying between them. This CDR3 spans 12 amino acids. From germline, CDR1 is SGHVS and CDR2 FNYEAQ.

This sequence joins TRBV7-9 and TRBJ1-3, with 8 bases matching TRBD1. V trimming: 3 bases; J trimming: 0 bases; junction bases outside the gene matches: 4. CDR1 and CDR2 (germline): SEHNR, FQNEAQ (reference sequence). The CDR3 covers 16 residues. The CDR3: CASSFGQGSSGNTIYF. The CDR3 nucleotides are TGTGCCAGCAGCTTCGGACAGGGCAGCTCTGGAAACACCATATATTTT.

In nucleotides, the CDR3 is TGTGCCAGCAGCTTAAGCCGGGACAGGGGGCGCGGAGAAAAACTGTTTTTT. This translates into CASSLSRDRGRGEKLFF. J is TRBJ1-4 and V is TRBV7-6, with 12 bases matching TRBD1. The CDR3 runs to 17 residues. Germline CDR1 SGHVS, CDR2 FNYEAQ. V lost 2 bases and J lost 8; bases outside the gene matches: 9.

This chain joins TRBV11-2 and TRBJ2-5; 13 bases agree with TRBD2. Germline lookup yields CDR1 SGHAT and CDR2 FQNNGV. The trim removed 4 bases at V and 1 base at J, leaving 6 bases unmatched. The CDR3 contains 17 residues. In DNA, the CDR3 is TGTGCCAGCAGCTATACCCGACTAGCGGGAGGCCAAGAGACCCAGTACTTC. The encoded protein is CASSYTRLAGGQETQYF.

The rearrangement uses TRBV7-7 and TRBJ2-2, with D possibly matching TRBD1 (5 bases). CDR3 length equals 12 residues. V lost 6 bases, J lost 8 bases, and 10 bases lay in between. CDR1 SSHAT and CDR2 FNYEAQ come from the germline V gene (reference sequence). The CDR3 is CASSFPGGELFF. The CDR3 DNA is TGTGCCAGCAGTTTTCCAGGGGGGGAGCTGTTTTTT.

This chain uses TRBV9 with TRBJ2-1, with 12 bases fitting TRBD2. The junction had 6 bases not matched to a gene; V was cut back by 5 bases and J by 6 bases. CDR3 length: 15 amino acids. Looked up from germline, CDR1 is SGDLS and CDR2 is YYNGEE. CDR3 DNA sequence: TGTGCCAGCAGTCCCACTAGCGGGGGGTTCAATGAGCAGTTCTTC. Translating it yields CASSPTSGGFNEQFF.

The chain employs TRBV4-1 and TRBJ2-7; D is perhaps TRBD1 (6 bases). Trimming left V 0 bases short and J 5 bases short, with 14 bases between. Per germline, CDR1 MGHRA and CDR2 YSYEKL. The CDR3 is made up of 15 amino acids. CDR3 nucleotides: TGCGCCAGCAGCCAAGAAAGAACAGGGACCGACGAGCAGTACTTC. It specifies CASSQERTGTDEQYF.

V is TRBV9 and J is TRBJ1-3; 9 nucleotides line up with TRBD1. Germline CDR1 is SGDLS and CDR2 is YYNGEE. The CDR3 runs to 17 residues. The V segment lost 0 bases and the J segment 3 bases; nucleotides outside the gene matches: 7. CDR3 nucleotides: TGTGCCAGCAGCGTAGGTCAAGGGACAGGGAATGGAAACACCATATATTTT. This sequence encodes CASSVGQGTGNGNTIYF.

This clone was seen a few times. J is TRBJ2-6 and V is TRBV19, with 8 bases lining up with TRBD2. Trimming cost V 6 bases and J 4 bases; bases outside gene matches: 8. The CDR3 is 16 residues long. The germline V gene encodes CDR1 LNHDA and CDR2 SQIVND (reference sequence). The CDR3 sequence is CASSDTGGRGANVLTF. In DNA form, the CDR3 reads TGTGCCAGTAGCGATACGGGGGGGCGCGGGGCCAACGTCCTGACTTTC.

This rearrangement joins TRBV5-1 to TRBJ2-5, with a tentative D call TRBD2 (6 bases). With 3 bases removed from V and 2 bases from J, the gap between germline ends came to 14 bases. Germline lookup yields CDR1 SGHRS and CDR2 YFSETQ. CDR3 length equals 15 residues. The CDR3 DNA sequence: TGCGCCAGCAGCTCGCTCGGGAGCGGGCAAGAGACCCAGTACTTC. It encodes CASSSLGSGQETQYF.